A selection of T cell receptor beta chains follows, all from one sample in a study of blood T cell repertoires in COVID-19. Generated by immunoSEQ multiplex PCR, the TCRdb table keeps only in-frame clones and is missing some. The sample consists of about 170,000 clones, 83% of them appearing once. The sample comprised peripheral blood. These receptors all come from a woman of 80 years or more with acute or convalescent COVID-19. CDR3s include the opening cysteine and the closing phenylalanine or tryptophan. D genes are given only for firm matches. Only part of the rows carry a size: once, few, many, or a class if the clone is expanded.

abundance,v_gene,j_gene,d_gene,CDR3nt,CDR3aa
once,TRBV4-2,TRBJ2-3,TRBD2,TGTGCCAGCAGCCCGAGCGGGGGGACGACAGATACGCAGTATTTT,CASSPSGGTTDTQYF
.,TRBV27,TRBJ1-1,.,TGTGCCAGCAGTTTCCAGGGGAGTGGCACTGAAGCTTTCTTT,CASSFQGSGTEAFF
.,TRBV27,TRBJ1-1,TRBD1,TGTGCCAGCAGTTCCCAAGACAGGGGCACTGAAGCTTTCTTT,CASSSQDRGTEAFF
.,TRBV19,TRBJ1-3,.,TGTGCCAGTAGTATTAAACGCGTTGCTGGAAACACCATATATTTT,CASSIKRVAGNTIYF
.,TRBV28,TRBJ2-5,.,TGTGCCAGCAGTTTAATATCGGGTAGTGAGACCCAGTACTTC,CASSLISGSETQYF
.,TRBV7-6,TRBJ1-2,TRBD1,TGTGCCAGCAGCTCCGGGACAGGGGGCATCTATGGCTACACCTTC,CASSSGTGGIYGYTF
.,TRBV30,TRBJ2-5,.,TGTGCCTGGAGTGTAATAGTGGAGACCCAGTACTTC,CAWSVIVETQYF
.,TRBV3-1/TRBV3-2,TRBJ1-2,.,TGTGCCAGCAGCCAAGTTGGCAGCTATGGCTACACCTTC,CASSQVGSYGYTF
.,TRBV3-1/TRBV3-2,TRBJ2-7,.,TGTGCCAGCAGCCCGGGCTCCTACGAGCAGTACTTC,CASSPGSYEQYF
.,TRBV7-9,TRBJ2-2,.,TGTGCCGTCGCTAGAGACACCGGGGAGCTGTTTTTT,CAVARDTGELFF
.,TRBV7-9,TRBJ2-5,TRBD1,TGTGCCAGCAGCTTAGGACAGGGGGTCCGAGAGACCCAGTACTTC,CASSLGQGVRETQYF
.,TRBV5-6,TRBJ2-1,TRBD2,TGTGCCAGCAGCTTGGACGGGACTAGTCGACCCAATGAGCAGTTCTTC,CASSLDGTSRPNEQFF
.,TRBV6-5,TRBJ2-1,TRBD2,TGCGGGACACTCGGGACTAGCAGAGAGGATGAGCAGTTCTTC,CGTLGTSREDEQFF
.,TRBV7-2,TRBJ2-1,TRBD2,TGTGCCAGCAGCTTAGAAACTAGCGGGCCACGAGGGCAGTTCTTC,CASSLETSGPRGQFF
few,TRBV7-3,TRBJ2-7,TRBD1,TGTGCCAGCAGCCCCCGACAGGGAGCCGAGCAGTACTTC,CASSPRQGAEQYF
.,TRBV9,TRBJ2-5,TRBD1,TGTGCCAGCAGCATGGACAGGCTCCAAGAGACCCAGTACTTC,CASSMDRLQETQYF
.,TRBV6-2/TRBV6-3,TRBJ2-5,TRBD1,TGTGCCAGCAGTCGCGCCAGACAGGGGGCGGCTAAGACCCAGTACTTC,CASSRARQGAAKTQYF
.,TRBV29-1,TRBJ2-5,.,TGCAGCGCGAGCCCTGGGGGCGAGACCCAGTACTTC,CSASPGGETQYF
.,TRBV30,TRBJ1-5,TRBD1,TGTGCCTGGGGCGGACAGGGGAGGCAGCCCCAGCATTTT,CAWGGQGRQPQHF